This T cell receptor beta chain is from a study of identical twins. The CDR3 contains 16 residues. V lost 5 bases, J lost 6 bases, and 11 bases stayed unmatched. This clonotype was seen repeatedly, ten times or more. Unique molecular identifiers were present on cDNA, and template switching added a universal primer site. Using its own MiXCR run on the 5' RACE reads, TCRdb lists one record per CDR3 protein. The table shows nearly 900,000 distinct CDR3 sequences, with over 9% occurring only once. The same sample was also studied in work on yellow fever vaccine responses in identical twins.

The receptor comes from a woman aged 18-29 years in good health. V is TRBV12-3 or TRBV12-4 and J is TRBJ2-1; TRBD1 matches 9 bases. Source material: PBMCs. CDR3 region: CASSGSPGTGSNEQFF. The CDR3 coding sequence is TGTGCCAGCAGTGGGAGTCCCGGGACAGGGTCCAATGAGCAGTTCTTC.